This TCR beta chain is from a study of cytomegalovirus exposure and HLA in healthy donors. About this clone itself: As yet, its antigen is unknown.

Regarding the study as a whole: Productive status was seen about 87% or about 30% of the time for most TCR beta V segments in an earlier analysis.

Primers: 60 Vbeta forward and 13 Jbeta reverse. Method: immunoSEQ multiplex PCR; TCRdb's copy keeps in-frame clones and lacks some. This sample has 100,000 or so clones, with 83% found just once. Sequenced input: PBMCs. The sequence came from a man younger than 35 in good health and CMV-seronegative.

The CDR3 bases are TGTGCCAGTAGTGACTCATGGAATGAAAAACTGTTTTTT. It specifies CASSDSWNEKLFF. The chain recombines TRBV19 with TRBJ1-4, with no clear D. Per germline, CDR1 LNHDA and CDR2 SQIVND (reference sequence). V was trimmed by 5 bases and J by 5 bases, leaving 9 bases between them. This CDR3 spans 13 amino acids.